The clone carrying this T cell receptor beta chain was recorded a few times. Its specificity is not known. The data were obtained in a study of T-cell memory formation after mild COVID-19. Study conclusions and caveats: Contracting CD8+ clones were enriched in EMRA, CD4+ mainly in CM and EM. The authors left the SARS-CoV-2 specificity of second-wave clones peaking on day 37 unconfirmed.

The germline gives CDR1 MNHEY, CDR2 SVGAGI. The CDR3 is made up of 15 amino acids. The junction had 7 bases not matched to a gene; V was cut back by 2 bases and J by 6 bases. Using constant-segment primers, 5'RACE produced TCR alpha and TCR beta cDNA libraries carrying sample barcodes and UMIs. One entry per CDR3 protein results from TCRdb running MiXCR on the 5' RACE reads. The sample has approximately 290,000 distinct CDR3 sequences; 15% to 20% are singletons. This receptor was identified in a man aged 18 to 29 who had mild COVID-19 (a few samples of this study predate the infection). Cell type and time point are not known. The chain has TRBV6-5 and TRBJ2-1, with 7 bases matching TRBD2. Sequenced material: PBMCs or a T cell subset sorted from them (not recorded which). The CDR3 DNA reads as TGTGCCAGCAGTTACCGACAGAGCGGGGTCAATGAGCAGTTCTTC. The encoded protein is CASSYRQSGVNEQFF.